This is a list of T cell receptor beta chains from one sample in a study of shared clonotypes between healthy human individuals. Libraries were prepared by immunoSEQ multiplex PCR; TCRdb keeps only in-frame clonotypes and omits some of them. Here the sample spans around 2.1 million clones, approximately 96% being singletons. Sequencing used naive CD4+ T cells sorted from blood. Receptors were obtained from a man younger than 30 in good health. Both conserved end residues are part of each CDR3. Each record gives: V gene, J gene, D gene, clone size, CDR3 DNA, CDR3 protein. D genes are given only for firm matches. The size entry is marked missing in some rows and otherwise reads once, few, many or a size class.

>TRBV28|TRBJ1-1|TRBD1|NA
TGTGCCAGTATATCCGGGACAGGGTACCCTGAAGCTTTCTTT
CASISGTGYPEAFF
>TRBV15|TRBJ2-7|NA|NA
TGTGCCACCAGCAGTGCCCGGGCAGGCTCCTACGAGCAGTACTTC
CATSSARAGSYEQYF
>TRBV4-1|TRBJ2-2|TRBD1|once
TGCGCCAGCAGCCTAGAGGACAGGGGCGTCGGGGAGCTGTTTTTT
CASSLEDRGVGELFF
>TRBV27|TRBJ1-1|NA|NA
TGTGCCAGCAGGTTATCGGGGATGGGGACTGAAGCTTTCTTT
CASRLSGMGTEAFF
>TRBV5-4|TRBJ1-1|TRBD1|NA
TGTGCCAGCAGCTTGGGGGGACAGTTGCCCGCCACTGAAGCTTTCTTT
CASSLGGQLPATEAFF
>TRBV19|TRBJ1-2|NA|once
TGTGCCAGTAGCCGGGGGGAGGGCGGCTATGGCTACACCTTC
CASSRGEGGYGYTF
>TRBV9|TRBJ1-1|NA|NA
TGTGCCAGCAGCCGAGGGACCTTGGGGACTGAAGCTTTCTTT
CASSRGTLGTEAFF
>TRBV5-4|TRBJ2-1|NA|NA
TGTGCCAGCAGCTTGGACAGGCCCTACAATGAGCAGTTCTTC
CASSLDRPYNEQFF
>TRBV5-1|TRBJ2-3|TRBD2|NA
TGCGCCAGCAGCACGGGACTAGCCTTAAGTCCAGATACGCAGTATTTT
CASSTGLALSPDTQYF
>TRBV2|TRBJ2-2|TRBD2|NA
TGTGCCAGCTATAGGGGACTAGGGAACACCGGGGAGCTGTTTTTT
CASYRGLGNTGELFF
>TRBV7-6|TRBJ2-3|NA|once
TGTGCCAGCAGCCAGAAGGGTTCCGAGACAGATACGCAGTATTTT
CASSQKGSETDTQYF
>TRBV7-9|TRBJ2-2|NA|NA
TGTGCCAGCAGCACTATTAAGGGGACCGGGGAGCTGTTTTTT
CASSTIKGTGELFF
>TRBV28|TRBJ2-5|TRBD1|NA
TGTGCCAGCAGTCCACCCGGACAGGGGGGAGAGACCCAGTACTTC
CASSPPGQGGETQYF
>TRBV21-1|TRBJ2-3|NA|NA
TGTGCCAGCAGCGTTCCCAGACAGGGCCAGTCGTCAGATACGCAGTATTTT
CASSVPRQGQSSDTQYF
>TRBV6-1|TRBJ2-1|NA|NA
TGTGCCAGCAGTGAAGCCGCGGTTAGTGGCAATGAGCAGTTCTTC
CASSEAAVSGNEQFF
>TRBV9|TRBJ2-5|NA|NA
TGTGCCAGCAGCCCCGGGAATCGGGAAGAGACCCAGTACTTC
CASSPGNREETQYF
>TRBV7-8|TRBJ2-7|NA|NA
TGTGCCAGCAGCTTAGAAGCTGCCTACGAGCAGTACTTC
CASSLEAAYEQYF
>TRBV9|TRBJ1-1|TRBD1|NA
TGTGCCAGCAGCGTCGGGACAGGGAGCGGCTTTGGGGCTGAAGCTTTCTTT
CASSVGTGSGFGAEAFF
>TRBV5-1|TRBJ2-5|NA|NA
TGCGCCAGCAGCTTGGGGGCAGGGGTCGAGACCCAGTACTTC
CASSLGAGVETQYF
>TRBV11-2|TRBJ2-1|NA|NA
TGTGCCAGCAGCTTCAGCCAGTACAATGAGCAGTTCTTC
CASSFSQYNEQFF
>TRBV7-8|TRBJ2-7|NA|NA
TGTGCCAGCAGTCCAAGCCTATCCCCCTACGAGCAGTACTTC
CASSPSLSPYEQYF
>TRBV7-9|TRBJ1-2|NA|NA
TGTGCCAGCAGCTCAACTGACTATGGCTACACCTTC
CASSSTDYGYTF
>TRBV5-1|TRBJ1-1|TRBD1|NA
TGCGCCAGCAGCTTGTTGGCAGGGGGATACTTTTCTGAAGCTTTCTTT
CASSLLAGGYFSEAFF
>TRBV7-2|TRBJ2-7|TRBD2|NA
TGTGCCAGCAGCTTTCTAGCGGGACCTTCGGCCGAGCAGTACTTC
CASSFLAGPSAEQYF
>TRBV10-2|TRBJ2-4|TRBD2|NA
TGCGCCAGCAGTATTTGGCCGGGGGGGCCTGGATTAGCCAAAAACATTCAGTACTTC
CASSIWPGGPGLAKNIQYF
>TRBV2|TRBJ1-4|NA|NA
TGTGCCAGCAGTGAAATCTTGGGAGGTGAAAAACTGTTTTTT
CASSEILGGEKLFF
>TRBV7-9|TRBJ1-6|TRBD1|NA
TGTGCCAGCAGCCCTGGGACAGCAGTTTCACCCCTCCACTTT
CASSPGTAVSPLHF
>TRBV11-2|TRBJ2-3|NA|NA
TGTGCCAGCAGCTCACAACGAGATACGCAGTATTTT
CASSSQRDTQYF
>TRBV5-1|TRBJ2-7|NA|NA
TGCGCCAGCAGCTTGGAGGGAACTAAATACGAGCAGTACTTC
CASSLEGTKYEQYF
>TRBV5-1|TRBJ2-1|NA|NA
TGCGCCAGCAGTTGGGAGCAGCATGAGCAGTTCTTC
CASSWEQHEQFF
>TRBV5-1|TRBJ2-7|NA|NA
TGCGCCAGCAGCTTGCAGGGGAGCTACGAGCAGTACTTC
CASSLQGSYEQYF
>TRBV30|TRBJ2-1|NA|NA
TGTGCCTGGAGCCACGGGAGAAACCGGAATGAGCAGTTCTTC
CAWSHGRNRNEQFF
>TRBV10-3|TRBJ2-3|NA|NA
TGTGCCATCGGCCCGGGCACAGATACGCAGTATTTT
CAIGPGTDTQYF
>TRBV9|TRBJ2-2|TRBD1|NA
TGTGCCAGCAGCGAGGGGGCTAGTCGAACCGGGGAGCTGTTTTTT
CASSEGASRTGELFF
>TRBV18|TRBJ1-5|NA|NA
TGTGCCAGCTCACTCCTCGGACGGAATAGCAATCAGCCCCAGCATTTT
CASSLLGRNSNQPQHF
>TRBV4-3|TRBJ2-2|NA|NA
TGCGCCAGCAGCCAAGGCAGCGGGCGGGGGGAGCTGTTTTTT
CASSQGSGRGELFF
>TRBV19|TRBJ2-3|NA|NA
TGTGCCAGTAGTATCTCAGGGAGGAGTGTGACAGATACGCAGTATTTT
CASSISGRSVTDTQYF
>TRBV28|TRBJ1-2|NA|NA
TGTGCCAGCAGTTTATCCCGGGGGAGTGGCTACACCTTC
CASSLSRGSGYTF
>TRBV15|TRBJ2-5|NA|NA
TGTGCCACCAGCAGAGATCGACCGGGGGTAGGGGCCCAAGAGACCCAGTACTTC
CATSRDRPGVGAQETQYF
>TRBV30|TRBJ1-3|TRBD1|NA
TGTGCCTGGGTTTCCGGGACAGGGCTTCTCTCTGGAAACACCATATATTTT
CAWVSGTGLLSGNTIYF
>TRBV28|TRBJ1-4|NA|NA
TGTGCCAGCAGTTTATCTAGCGGGGGCGCAATTGGTGAAAAACTGTTTTTT
CASSLSSGGAIGEKLFF